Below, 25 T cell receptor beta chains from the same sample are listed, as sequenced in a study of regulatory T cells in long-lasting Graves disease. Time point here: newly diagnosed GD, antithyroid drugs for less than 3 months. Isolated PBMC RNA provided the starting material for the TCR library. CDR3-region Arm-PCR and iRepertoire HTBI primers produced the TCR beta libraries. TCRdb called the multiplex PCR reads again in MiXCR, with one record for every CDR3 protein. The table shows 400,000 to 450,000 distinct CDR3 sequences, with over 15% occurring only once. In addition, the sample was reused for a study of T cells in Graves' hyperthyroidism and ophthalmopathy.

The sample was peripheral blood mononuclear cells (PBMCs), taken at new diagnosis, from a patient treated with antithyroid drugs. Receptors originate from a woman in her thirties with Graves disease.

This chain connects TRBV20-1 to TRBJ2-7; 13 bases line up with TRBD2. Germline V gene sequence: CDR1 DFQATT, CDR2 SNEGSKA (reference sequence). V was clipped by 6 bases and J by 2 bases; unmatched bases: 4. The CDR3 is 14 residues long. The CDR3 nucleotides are TGCAGTGCACCGACTAGCGGGAGGACCTACGAGCAGTACTTC. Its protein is CSAPTSGRTYEQYF.

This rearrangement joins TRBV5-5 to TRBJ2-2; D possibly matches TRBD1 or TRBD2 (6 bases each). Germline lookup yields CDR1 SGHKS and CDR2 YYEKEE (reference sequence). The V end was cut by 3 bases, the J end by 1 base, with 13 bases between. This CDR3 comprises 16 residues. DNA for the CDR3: TGTGCCAGCAGCTGGTCCGAGGGGGGGAACACCGGGGAGCTGTTTTTT. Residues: CASSWSEGGNTGELFF.

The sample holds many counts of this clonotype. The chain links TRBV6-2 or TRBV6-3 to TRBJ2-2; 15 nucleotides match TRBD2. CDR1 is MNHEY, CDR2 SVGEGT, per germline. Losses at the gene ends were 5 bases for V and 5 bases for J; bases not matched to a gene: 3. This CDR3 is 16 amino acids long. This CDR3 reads CASSDGLAGGTGELFF. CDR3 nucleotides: TGTGCCAGCAGTGATGGACTAGCGGGAGGGACCGGGGAGCTGTTTTTT.

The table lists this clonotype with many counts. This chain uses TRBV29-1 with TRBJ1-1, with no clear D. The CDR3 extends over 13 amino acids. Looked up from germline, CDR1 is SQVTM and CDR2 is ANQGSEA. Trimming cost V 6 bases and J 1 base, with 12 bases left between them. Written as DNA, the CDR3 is TGCAGCGTACGTAGGGCGAGGAACACTGAAGCTTTCTTT. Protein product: CSVRRARNTEAFF.

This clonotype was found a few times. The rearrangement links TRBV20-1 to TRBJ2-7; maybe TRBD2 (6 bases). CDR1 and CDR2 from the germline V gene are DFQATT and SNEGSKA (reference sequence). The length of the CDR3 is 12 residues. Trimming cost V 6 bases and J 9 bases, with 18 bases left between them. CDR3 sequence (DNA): TGCAGTGCCAAGGAGGGGACGTCGGTGCAGTACTTC. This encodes CSAKEGTSVQYF.

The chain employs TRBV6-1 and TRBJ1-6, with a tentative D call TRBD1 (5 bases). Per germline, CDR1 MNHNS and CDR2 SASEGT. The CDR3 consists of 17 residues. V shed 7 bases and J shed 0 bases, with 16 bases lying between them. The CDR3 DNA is TGTGCCAGCACCCTCTGGGGGGATAGCTCCTATAATTCACCCCTCCACTTT. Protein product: CASTLWGDSSYNSPLHF.

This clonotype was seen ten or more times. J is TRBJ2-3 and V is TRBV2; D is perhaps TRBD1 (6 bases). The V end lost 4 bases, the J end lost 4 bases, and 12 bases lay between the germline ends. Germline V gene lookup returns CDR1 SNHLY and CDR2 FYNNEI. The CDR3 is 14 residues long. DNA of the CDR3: TGTGCCAGCAGTGTCCCGACAGGTGCAGATACGCAGTATTTT. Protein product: CASSVPTGADTQYF.

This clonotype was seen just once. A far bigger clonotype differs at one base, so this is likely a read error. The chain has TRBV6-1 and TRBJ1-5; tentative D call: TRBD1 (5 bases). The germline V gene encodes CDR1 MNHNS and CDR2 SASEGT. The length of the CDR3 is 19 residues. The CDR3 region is CTSSTTGGPKRYSNQPQHF. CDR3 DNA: TGCACCAGCAGTACGACCGGGGGACCAAAAAGATATAGCAATCAGCCCCAGCATTTT.

Here the CDR3 DNA reads TGTGCCAGCAGTTACATGGGGGAGGAGTCAGATACGCAGTATTTT. It specifies CASSYMGEESDTQYF. The chain has TRBV6-5 and TRBJ2-3; possibly TRBD2 for D (6 bases). The CDR3 extends over 15 amino acids. Trimming removed 2 bases at V and 4 bases at J, with 13 bases between. In germline, CDR1 is MNHEY, CDR2 SVGAGI.

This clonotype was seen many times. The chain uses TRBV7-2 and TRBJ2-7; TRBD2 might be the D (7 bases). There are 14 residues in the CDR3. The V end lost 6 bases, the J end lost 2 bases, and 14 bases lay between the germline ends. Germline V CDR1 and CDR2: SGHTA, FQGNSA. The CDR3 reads CASRTRGGPYEQYF. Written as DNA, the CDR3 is TGTGCCAGCAGAACTAGGGGGGGTCCCTACGAGCAGTACTTC.

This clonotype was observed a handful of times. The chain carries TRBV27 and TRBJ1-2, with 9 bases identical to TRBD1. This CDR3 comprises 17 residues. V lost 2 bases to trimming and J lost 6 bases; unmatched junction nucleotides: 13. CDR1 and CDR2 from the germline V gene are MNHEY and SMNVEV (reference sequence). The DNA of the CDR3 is TGTGCCAGCAGTTTAACCCCGGGCGGACAGGGGATCCATGGCTACACCTTC. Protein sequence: CASSLTPGGQGIHGYTF.

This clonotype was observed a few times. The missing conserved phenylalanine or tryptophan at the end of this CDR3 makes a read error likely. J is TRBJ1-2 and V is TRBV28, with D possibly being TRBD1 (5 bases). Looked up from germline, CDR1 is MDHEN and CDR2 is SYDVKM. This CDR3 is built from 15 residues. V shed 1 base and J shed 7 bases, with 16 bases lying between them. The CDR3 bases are TGTGCCAGCAGTTTATTTTTCCGGGGCCCCCGTGGCTACACCCTC. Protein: CASSLFFRGPRGYTL.

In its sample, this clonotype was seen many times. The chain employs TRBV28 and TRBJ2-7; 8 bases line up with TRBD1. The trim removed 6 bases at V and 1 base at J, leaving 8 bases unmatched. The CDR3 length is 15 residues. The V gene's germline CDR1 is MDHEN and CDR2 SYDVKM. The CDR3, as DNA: TGTGCCAGCAGACTACAGGGGGTACCTTCCTACGAGCAGTACTTC. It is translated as CASRLQGVPSYEQYF.

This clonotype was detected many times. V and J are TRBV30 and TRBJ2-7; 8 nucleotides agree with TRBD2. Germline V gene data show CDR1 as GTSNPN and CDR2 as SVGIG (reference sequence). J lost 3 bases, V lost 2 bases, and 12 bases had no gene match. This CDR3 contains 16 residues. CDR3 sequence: CAWSPPRTSPGYEQYF. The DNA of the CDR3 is TGTGCCTGGAGTCCCCCCAGGACTAGCCCGGGCTACGAGCAGTACTTC.

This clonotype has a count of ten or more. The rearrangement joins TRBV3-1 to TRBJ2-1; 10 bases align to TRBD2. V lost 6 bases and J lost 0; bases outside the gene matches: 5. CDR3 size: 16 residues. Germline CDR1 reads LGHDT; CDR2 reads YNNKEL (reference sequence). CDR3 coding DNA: TGTGCCAGCAGACCCGGACTAGCGGACTCCTACAATGAGCAGTTCTTC. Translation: CASRPGLADSYNEQFF.

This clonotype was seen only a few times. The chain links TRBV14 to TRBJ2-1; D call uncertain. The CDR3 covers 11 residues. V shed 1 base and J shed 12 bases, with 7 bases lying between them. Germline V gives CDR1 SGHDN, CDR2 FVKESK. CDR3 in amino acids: CASSQVFGQFF. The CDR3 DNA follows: TGTGCCAGCAGCCAAGTCTTTGGGCAGTTCTTC. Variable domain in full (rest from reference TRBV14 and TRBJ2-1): EAGVTQFPSHSVIEKGQTVTLRCDPISGHDNLYWYRRVMGKEIKFLLHFVKESKQDESGMPNNRFLAERTGGTYSTLKVQPAELEDSGVYFCASSQVFGQFFGPGTRLTVL.

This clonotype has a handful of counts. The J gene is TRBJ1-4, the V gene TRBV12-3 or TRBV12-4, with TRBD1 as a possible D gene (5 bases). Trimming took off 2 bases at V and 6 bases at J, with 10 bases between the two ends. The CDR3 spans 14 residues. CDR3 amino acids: CASSLQGVDEKLFF. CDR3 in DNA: TGTGCCAGCAGTTTACAGGGTGTAGATGAAAAACTGTTTTTT.

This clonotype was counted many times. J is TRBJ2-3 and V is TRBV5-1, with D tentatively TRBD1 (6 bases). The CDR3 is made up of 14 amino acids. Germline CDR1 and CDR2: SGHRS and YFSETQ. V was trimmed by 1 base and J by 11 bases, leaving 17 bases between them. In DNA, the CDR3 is TGCGCCAGCAGCTTGAGCGGACAGACCCCCGTGCAGTATTTT. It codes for CASSLSGQTPVQYF.

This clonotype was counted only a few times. CDR3 bases: TGTGCCACCGGGAGGGGGGGAGGTCAGCCCCAGCATTTT. It yields the protein CATGRGGGQPQHF. The chain joins TRBV28 to TRBJ1-5; D may be TRBD1 (6 bases). V was trimmed by 10 bases and J by 6 bases, leaving 16 bases between them. Germline V gene sequence: CDR1 MDHEN, CDR2 SYDVKM. The CDR3 consists of 13 residues.

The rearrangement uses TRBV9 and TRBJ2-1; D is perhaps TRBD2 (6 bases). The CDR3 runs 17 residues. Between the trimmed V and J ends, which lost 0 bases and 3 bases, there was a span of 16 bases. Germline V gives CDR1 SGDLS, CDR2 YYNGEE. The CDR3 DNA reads TGTGCCAGCAGCGTAGGATCGGGAGTGGCGTTCTACAATGAGCAGTTCTTC. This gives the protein CASSVGSGVAFYNEQFF.

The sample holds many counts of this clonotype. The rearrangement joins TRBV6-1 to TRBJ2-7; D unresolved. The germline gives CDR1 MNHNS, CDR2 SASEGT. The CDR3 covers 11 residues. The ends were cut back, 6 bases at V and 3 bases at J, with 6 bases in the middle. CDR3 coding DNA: TGTGCCAGCAGAGACTTCTACGAGCAGTACTTC. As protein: CASRDFYEQYF.

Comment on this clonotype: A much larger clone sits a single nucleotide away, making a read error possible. The CDR3, as DNA: TGTGCCAGCAGCACTTCTAGCGCAGATACGCAGTATTTT. Its translation: CASSTSSADTQYF. The J gene is TRBJ2-3, the V gene TRBV2; maybe TRBD2 (6 bases). The germline V gene has CDR1 SNHLY and CDR2 FYNNEI. Trimming shortened V by 6 bases and J by 4 bases, and 11 bases separated the two germline ends. The CDR3 is 13 amino acids. The full variable domain, its missing parts supplied by reference TRBV2 and TRBJ2-3, is EPEVTQTPSHQVTQMGQEVILRCVPISNHLYFYWYRQILGQKVEFLVSFYNNEISEKSEIFDDQFSVERPDGSNFTLKIRSTKLEDSAMYFCASSTSSADTQYFGPGTRLTVL.

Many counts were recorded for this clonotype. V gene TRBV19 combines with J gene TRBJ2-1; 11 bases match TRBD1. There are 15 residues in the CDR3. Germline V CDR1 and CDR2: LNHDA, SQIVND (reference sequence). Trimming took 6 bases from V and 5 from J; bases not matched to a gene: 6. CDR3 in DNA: TGTGCCAGTAGCCGAGGACAGGGGGCGAACAATGAGCAGTTCTTC. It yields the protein CASSRGQGANNEQFF.

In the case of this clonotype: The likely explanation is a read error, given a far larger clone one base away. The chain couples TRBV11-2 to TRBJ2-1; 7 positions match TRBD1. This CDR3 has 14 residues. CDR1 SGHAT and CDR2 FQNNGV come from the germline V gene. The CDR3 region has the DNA TGTGCCAGCAGCCTGACAGGGAGTATCGATGATCAGTTCTTC. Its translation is CASSLTGSIDDQFF.

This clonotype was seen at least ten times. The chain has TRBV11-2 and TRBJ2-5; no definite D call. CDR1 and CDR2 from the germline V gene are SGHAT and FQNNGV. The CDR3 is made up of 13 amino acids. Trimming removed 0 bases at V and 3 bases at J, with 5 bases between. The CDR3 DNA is TGTGCCAGCAGCTTAGAATCGAAAGAGACCCAGTACTTC. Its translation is CASSLESKETQYF. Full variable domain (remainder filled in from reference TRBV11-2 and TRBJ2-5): EAGVAQSPRYKIIEKRQSVAFWCNPISGHATLYWYQQILGQGPKLLIQFQNNGVVDDSQLPKDRFSAERLKGVDSTLKIQPAKLEDSAVYLCASSLESKETQYFGPGTRLLVL.